The next 21 T cell receptor beta chains were all read from a single sample in a study of early T cells in non-severe SARS-CoV-2 infection (dated by TCRdb to the early 2020s). Library creation used 5' RACE. Sequencer: NextSeq 500. TCRdb ran its own pipeline on the public reads, namely fastp trimming at Q25 and MiXCR clone calling, and kept in-frame beta chains. Records with the same CDR3 protein are collapsed into one entry carrying the most frequent genes and DNA. Counted in this sample were roughly 34,000 distinct CDR3 sequences; roughly 7.1% of them appeared once. The ten largest make up about 13% of the sample. Here the sequenced sample was whole blood, taken at baseline. These TCRs come from an adult who was a healthcare worker with PCR-confirmed SARS-CoV-2 infection or an uninfected control (not recorded which).

This clonotype was observed a handful of times. The chain uses TRBV29-1 and TRBJ1-2; 7 bases agree with TRBD1. Germline loops: CDR1 SQVTM, CDR2 ANQGSEA. The CDR3 consists of 12 residues. The V and J ends lost 4 bases and 6 bases, in that order; junction bases with no gene match: 5. The CDR3 spells CSVVGTANGYTF. CDR3 nucleotides: TGCAGCGTTGTCGGGACAGCTAATGGCTACACCTTC.

This clonotype was seen repeatedly, ten times or more. This chain connects TRBV18 to TRBJ2-2, with D maybe TRBD2 (5 bases). The V gene lost 6 bases and the J gene lost 0 bases, with 11 bases spanning the gap. The CDR3 totals 15 residues. Germline V gene sequence: CDR1 KGHSH, CDR2 LQKENI. The CDR3: CASSLLGTNTGELFF. CDR3 bases: TGTGCCAGCTCCCTACTAGGAACGAACACCGGGGAGCTGTTTTTT. Supplemented by reference TRBV18 and TRBJ2-2, the full variable domain reads NAGVMQNPRHLVRRRGQEARLRCSPMKGHSHVYWYRQLPEEGLKFMVYLQKENIIDESGMPKERFSAEFPKEGPSILRIQQVVRGDSAAYFCASSLLGTNTGELFFGEGSRLTVL.

The rearrangement links TRBV6-5 to TRBJ2-7, with 10 bases identical to TRBD2. From germline, CDR1 is MNHEY and CDR2 SVGAGI. The CDR3 consists of 15 residues. V was clipped by 0 bases and J by 4 bases; unmatched bases: 3. The CDR3 DNA reads TGTGCCAGCAGTTACTCGGCTAGCGGGAGTTACGAGCAGTACGTC. Translated, it gives CASSYSASGSYEQYV.

By its share, this clonotype is medium-sized (0.01 to 0.1%). V gene TRBV7-3 combines with J gene TRBJ2-1, with TRBD2 matching 8 bases. Germline CDR1 reads SGHTA; CDR2 reads FQGTGA. The CDR3 contains 15 residues. Trimming cost V 4 bases and J 3 bases; bases outside gene matches: 5. In DNA form, the CDR3 reads TGTGCCAGCAGCTGGAGCGGGAGTGGCTACAATGAGCAGTTCTTC. This encodes CASSWSGSGYNEQFF.

This clonotype was seen repeatedly, ten times or more. The CDR3 DNA follows: TGTGCCAGCAGTTTCTCAGGGGTGCAAGATACGCAGTATTTT. The encoded protein is CASSFSGVQDTQYF. V and J are TRBV12-3 or TRBV12-4 and TRBJ2-3; tentative D call: TRBD1 (6 bases). The CDR3 has 14 amino acids. V was pared by 3 bases and J by 5 bases, with 12 bases between.

V and J are TRBV4-3 and TRBJ2-7; 11 bases align to TRBD2. This CDR3 region has 16 residues. Trimming took 0 bases from V and 5 from J; bases not matched to a gene: 6. Looked up from germline, CDR1 is LGHNA and CDR2 is YSLEER. The CDR3 loop reads CASSQDLTSGSHEQYF. The CDR3 region has the DNA TGCGCCAGCAGCCAAGATCTTACTAGCGGGAGCCACGAGCAGTACTTC.

This clonotype was counted many times. The chain is built from TRBV24-1 and TRBJ1-2; the D gene is possibly TRBD1 (6 bases). Germline CDR1 is KGHDR and CDR2 is SFDVKD. The V gene lost 7 bases and the J gene lost 0 bases, with 8 bases spanning the gap. This CDR3 comprises 13 residues. DNA of the CDR3: TGTGCCACCAGCCGGACAGCTAACTATGGCTACACCTTC. It translates to CATSRTANYGYTF.

This clonotype was seen ten or more times. The V call is TRBV20-1, the J call TRBJ2-1; no firm D call. The germline V gene has CDR1 DFQATT and CDR2 SNEGSKA (reference sequence). This CDR3 is 13 amino acids long. Trimming left V 5 bases short and J 1 base short, with 9 bases between. The CDR3 bases are TGCAGTGCTGTACCCCATTCCTACAATGAGCAGTTCTTC. The encoded protein is CSAVPHSYNEQFF.

The chain employs TRBV6-1 and TRBJ2-3; TRBD1 matches at 8 bases. Germline V gives CDR1 MNHNS, CDR2 SASEGT. J gave up 1 base and V 6 bases, and 9 bases lay outside the gene matches. The CDR3 is 16 residues long. This CDR3 is CASRRQGASGTDTQYF. Here the CDR3 DNA reads TGTGCCAGCAGAAGGCAGGGGGCAAGTGGCACAGATACGCAGTATTTT.

In its sample, this clonotype was seen many times. V is TRBV10-3 and J is TRBJ1-1; 11 positions match TRBD1. The V and J ends lost 2 bases and 4 bases, in that order; junction bases with no gene match: 3. Germline CDR1 ENHRY, CDR2 SYGVKD. The CDR3 is 15 amino acids. CDR3 protein: CAISETGTGGTEAFF. The DNA for the CDR3 is TGTGCCATCAGTGAGACCGGGACAGGGGGCACTGAAGCTTTCTTT.

This clonotype was picked up a small number of times. The rearrangement uses TRBV5-6 and TRBJ1-1; no clear D. V dropped 3 bases and J dropped 7 bases, with 13 bases sitting between them. CDR1 and CDR2 (germline): SGHDT, YYEEEE. The CDR3 covers 13 residues. The CDR3 coding sequence is TGTGCCAGCAGCTCTCGGTCGGGCTATGAAGCTTTCTTT. Protein: CASSSRSGYEAFF.

The chain employs TRBV28 and TRBJ1-5; TRBD1 might be the D (6 bases). The CDR3 sequence is 14 residues long. Germline V CDR1 and CDR2: MDHEN, SYDVKM. Trimming pared 3 bases from V and 5 bases from J, leaving 11 bases between. This CDR3 is CASSFVSGDQPQHF. The CDR3 coding sequence is TGTGCCAGCAGTTTCGTATCAGGGGATCAGCCCCAGCATTTT.

The rearrangement joins TRBV12-3 or TRBV12-4 to TRBJ2-2; D is perhaps TRBD2 (5 bases). The length of the CDR3 is 16 residues. Trimming took 3 bases from V and 0 from J, leaving 11 bases between them. As DNA, the CDR3 is TGTGCCAGCAGTTTGCGTAGCGCTACGAACACCGGGGAGCTGTTTTTT. Its protein is CASSLRSATNTGELFF.

This clonotype was counted only a few times. The chain joins TRBV6-2 or TRBV6-3 to TRBJ2-3, with no clear D. V lost 6 bases, J lost 5 bases, and 9 bases lay in between. CDR1 is MNHEY and CDR2 is SVGEGT in the germline V gene. This CDR3 is built from 12 residues. This CDR3 reads CASSNPRDTQYF. In DNA form, the CDR3 reads TGTGCCAGCAGCAACCCACGAGATACGCAGTATTTT.

The chain uses TRBV13 and TRBJ1-5; 7 nucleotides match TRBD1. The V gene's germline CDR1 is PRHDT and CDR2 FYEKMQ (reference sequence). J lost 4 bases, V lost 5 bases, and 5 bases had no gene match. The CDR3 consists of 14 residues. CDR3 nucleotides: TGTGCCAGCAGCACTGGGACAGAAAATCAGCCCCAGCATTTT. Amino acids: CASSTGTENQPQHF.

This clonotype was detected many times. This rearrangement joins TRBV20-1 to TRBJ2-1, with no clear D. Trimming pared 3 bases from V and 4 bases from J, leaving 10 bases between. The CDR3 loop spans 13 amino acids. Germline CDR1 reads DFQATT; CDR2 reads SNEGSKA (reference sequence). The chain's CDR3 is CSASSDGYNEQFF. CDR3 in DNA: TGCAGTGCTAGCTCGGACGGGTACAATGAGCAGTTCTTC.

Notes on this clonotype: A much larger clone differs by one base, so this may be a read error. The conserved phenylalanine or tryptophan is not found at the CDR3 terminus, so this likely reflects a read error. The chain links TRBV6-2 or TRBV6-3 to TRBJ1-5; D remains unclear. The germline gives CDR1 MNHEY, CDR2 SVGEGT. V lost 2 bases to trimming and J lost 4 bases, with 3 bases between them. The CDR3 has 12 residues. The CDR3 region is CASSYMNQPQHL. CDR3 in DNA: TGTGCCAGCAGTTACATGAATCAGCCCCAGCATCTT.

The V and J genes are TRBV28 and TRBJ2-1, with D possibly matching TRBD1 (6 bases). In germline, CDR1 is MDHEN, CDR2 SYDVKM. This CDR3 spans 13 amino acids. V lost 5 bases to trimming and J lost 5 bases, with 10 bases between them. Here the CDR3 reads CASSRGQNNEQFF. The CDR3 nucleotides read TGTGCCAGCAGTCGCGGACAGAACAATGAGCAGTTCTTC.

This clonotype occurred a few times. The CDR3 coding sequence is TGTGCCAGCAGCCCACAAGGGACTAGCGGGAGGAGCGACAATGAGCAGTTCTTC. This gives the protein CASSPQGTSGRSDNEQFF. The chain uses TRBV7-2 and TRBJ2-1; 15 bases are shared with TRBD2. Looked up from germline, CDR1 is SGHTA and CDR2 is FQGNSA. V trimming: 5 bases; J trimming: 5 bases; junction bases outside the gene matches: 10. There are 18 residues in the CDR3.

The gene calls are TRBV11-3 and TRBJ2-1; D is ambiguous. Germline CDR1 and CDR2: SGHNT and YENEEA. The V end was cut by 5 bases, the J end by 6 bases, with 14 bases between. CDR3 length equals 14 residues. The CDR3: CASSRTGTGNEQFF. As DNA, the CDR3 is TGTGCCAGCAGCCGGACGGGTACCGGCAATGAGCAGTTCTTC.

This clonotype was seen at least ten times. The V gene is TRBV20-1, the J gene TRBJ1-4; D call uncertain. Germline CDR1 reads DFQATT; CDR2 reads SNEGSKA (reference sequence). Between the trimmed V and J ends, which lost 6 bases and 2 bases, there was a span of 13 bases. The CDR3 sequence is 14 residues long. In DNA form, the CDR3 reads TGCAGTGCGCCACCCAAAGGCACTAATGAAAAACTGTTTTTT. It codes for CSAPPKGTNEKLFF.